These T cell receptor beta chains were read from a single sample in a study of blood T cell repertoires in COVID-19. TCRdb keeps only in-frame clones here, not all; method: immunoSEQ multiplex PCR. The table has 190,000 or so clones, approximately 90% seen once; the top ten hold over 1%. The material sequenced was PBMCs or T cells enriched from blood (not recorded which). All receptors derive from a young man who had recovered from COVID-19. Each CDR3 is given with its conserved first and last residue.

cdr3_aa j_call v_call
CASSVVDSPRYEQYF TRBJ2-7 TRBV9
CASSVFEGQGDLGYTF TRBJ1-2 TRBV6-1
CASSSTSGVRGEFF TRBJ2-1 TRBV28
CASRLDRVGNTEAFF TRBJ1-1 TRBV7-2
CAWSIWGGAEQYF TRBJ2-7 TRBV30
CASSLSVIPGETQYF TRBJ2-5 TRBV5-4
CASSKGRGYEQYF TRBJ2-7 TRBV18
CASNHLRDSHYNEQFF TRBJ2-1 TRBV28
CASSSEAGFTYEQYF TRBJ2-7 TRBV7-6
CASSQPAPGTGELFF TRBJ2-2 TRBV4-1
CASSSQYLDEQYF TRBJ2-7 TRBV6-2/TRBV6-3
CASTNQGAYNSPLHF TRBJ1-6 TRBV6-6
CASSLDLLLAGVSSYNEQFF TRBJ2-1 TRBV11-2
CASSRAGAVSYEQYF TRBJ2-7 TRBV6-5
CASSFGGNLQETQYF TRBJ2-5 TRBV5-1
CASSLADRNSYEQYF TRBJ2-7 TRBV7-9
CAISDQFGVNNEKLFF TRBJ1-4 TRBV10-3
CASRDRGAYNSPLHF TRBJ1-6 TRBV27
CASSLDRDYEQYF TRBJ2-7 TRBV19
CASSLTRPTGITGANVLTF TRBJ2-6 TRBV11-2
CASSPTAGVNTGELFF TRBJ2-2 TRBV14
CASSLELRGQPQHF TRBJ1-5 TRBV7-2
CASSPSFDATGYGTEAFF TRBJ1-1 TRBV28